Sequencing of this TCR beta chain was carried out in a study of technical replicates of blood from several donors. The repertoire was sequenced with immunoSEQ multiplex PCR; TCRdb's copy has only in-frame clones and lacks some. The top ten hold 0.2% to 0.3% of the sample, which has about 84,000 clones, approximately 90% seen once. This clone was counted a few times. Germline CDR1 is LGHNA and CDR2 is YNFKEQ. This CDR3 is 13 amino acids long. The V end was cut by 0 bases, the J end by 13 bases, with 12 bases between. The sample taken for sequencing was T cells isolated from PBMCs. The source is a human donor in good health. The chain is built from TRBV4-2 and TRBJ1-4; TRBD1 might be the D (6 bases). CDR3 in DNA: TGTGCCAGCAGCCAAGATTGGCAGGGGAGACTGTTTTTT. This encodes CASSQDWQGRLFF.